This T cell receptor beta chain appears in the sequencing data of a study of shared clonotypes between healthy human individuals. Study summary: The composition of the donors was a couple of women and a few men aged 18 to 49.

The V gene's germline CDR1 is MDHEN and CDR2 SYDVKM. The CDR3 has 15 residues. V gave up 6 bases and J gave up 1 base, with 15 bases separating them. Profiled with immunoSEQ multiplex PCR; TCRdb holds only in-frame clones, not every one. The sample shows fewer than 3 million clones, just under 95% of them seen only once. The specimen was naive CD4+ T cells from PBMCs. Subset: CD45RA+ positively selected. This clonotype originated in a man in his late teens or twenties in good health. Some clones in this sample may be carry-over from other donors' samples. The gene calls are TRBV28 and TRBJ1-1; no definite D call. The CDR3 loop is CASRPPSGPNTEAFF. CDR3 nucleotides: TGTGCCAGCAGACCGCCCTCGGGTCCGAACACTGAAGCTTTCTTT.